The clone carrying this T cell receptor (beta chain) was detected many times. This entry is derived from a study of neurological immune-mediated disorders. V lost 11 bases and J lost 6; bases outside the gene matches: 9. CDR1 is KGHDR and CDR2 is SFDVKD in the germline V gene. This CDR3 comprises 14 residues. From the 5' RACE reads, TCRdb called clonotypes with MiXCR, one entry per CDR3 protein. The repertoire holds some 60,000 distinct CDR3 sequences, with roughly 3.2% as singletons. Sequencing input: PBMCs. The chain combines TRBV24-1 with TRBJ2-1, with 10 bases identical to TRBD2. The receptor was derived from a young woman with multiple sclerosis. The CDR3 DNA is TGTGCCAGCCGCGCTAGCGGGAGCTCCAATGAGCAGTTCTTC. It is translated as CASRASGSSNEQFF.